These T cell receptor beta chains were read from a single sample in a study of T cell repertoires in ileal Crohn's disease. TCRdb's table, derived via immunoSEQ multiplex PCR, lists solely in-frame clones and lacks some. The repertoire holds over 4,500 clones, roughly 84% seen once, with 5.4% in the top ten. What was sequenced was ileal tissue. The origin of the receptors is an adult with Crohn's disease. Both conserved end residues are part of each CDR3. The D gene is left open where the match is weak. Size is stated for part of the rows, as once, few or many counts, or as a class when the clone is expanded.

J gene | clone size | V gene | D gene | CDR3 DNA | CDR3 protein
TRBJ1-5 | - | TRBV7-9 | TRBD1 | TGTGCCAGCAGCTTACTGGGGACAGAAAATCAGCCCCAGCATTTT | CASSLLGTENQPQHF
TRBJ2-1 | - | TRBV7-2 | - | TGTGCCAGCAGCTTAGTTGGTAGGGGAAATGAGCAGTTCTTC | CASSLVGRGNEQFF
TRBJ2-1 | - | TRBV5-6 | TRBD2 | TGTGCCAGCAGCCCCGGGACTAGCGGGGTCAATGAGCAGTTCTTC | CASSPGTSGVNEQFF
TRBJ2-3 | - | TRBV5-1 | TRBD2 | TGCGCCAGCAGACCCGGGGGGGGACTGGATACGCAGTATTTT | CASRPGGGLDTQYF
TRBJ1-1 | - | TRBV18 | TRBD1 | TGTGCCAGCTCCCGCACGCTGACAGGGGGGACTGAAGCTTTCTTT | CASSRTLTGGTEAFF
TRBJ2-5 | - | TRBV7-9 | TRBD1 | TGTGCCAGCAGCTTAGCCGGGACAGGGATACAAGAGACCCAGTACTTC | CASSLAGTGIQETQYF
TRBJ2-3 | - | TRBV5-1 | - | TGCGCCAGCAGCTTGGGGCAGGGAGATACGCAGTATTTT | CASSLGQGDTQYF
TRBJ2-4 | - | TRBV7-9 | TRBD2 | TGTGCCAGCAGCTTTGGGGGGGTGGTAGCCAAAAACATTCAGTACTTC | CASSFGGVVAKNIQYF
TRBJ2-3 | once | TRBV28 | TRBD2 | TGTGCCAGCAGCCCCAGGCGGGGGGGCACAGATACGCAGTATTTT | CASSPRRGGTDTQYF
TRBJ1-1 | - | TRBV5-1 | - | TGCGCCAGCACCAAGTCGAGACAGTTGAACACTGAAGCTTTCTTT | CASTKSRQLNTEAFF
TRBJ2-6 | - | TRBV9 | TRBD2 | TGTGCCAGCAGCTCAGGACTAGCGGGGGGATGGGGAAGAAGGGGGGCCAACGTCCTGACTTTC | CASSSGLAGGWGRRGANVLTF
TRBJ2-5 | - | TRBV11-3 | - | TGTGCCAGCAGCTTAGATGGTCGCCAGGGAGAGACCCAGTACTTC | CASSLDGRQGETQYF
TRBJ1-1 | - | TRBV4-2 | TRBD1 | TGTGCCAGCAGCCCTACGGACAGGGGCGAAACTGAAGCTTTCTTT | CASSPTDRGETEAFF
TRBJ1-4 | once | TRBV6-1 | - | TGTGCCAGCAGGCGAACGGGGGAAAAACTGTTTTTT | CASRRTGEKLFF
TRBJ2-1 | - | TRBV19 | TRBD1 | TGTGCCAGTAGTAAGACAGGGGGCAACTACAATGAGCAGTTCTTC | CASSKTGGNYNEQFF
TRBJ1-6 | - | TRBV9 | TRBD1 | TGTGCCAGCAGCGCAAGAGCCCCGGGACAGTCTAATTCACCCCTCCACTTT | CASSARAPGQSNSPLHF
TRBJ1-4 | - | TRBV28 | - | TGTGCCAGCAGTTTGGGGGGAAATATCGAAAAACTGTTTTTT | CASSLGGNIEKLFF
TRBJ1-3 | - | TRBV5-1 | - | TGCGCCAGCAGCTATGGACAGCCTGGAAACACCATATATTTT | CASSYGQPGNTIYF
TRBJ2-5 | - | TRBV6-1 | TRBD2 | TGTGCCAGCAGTGCGGGGGGTTGGGAGACCCAGTACTTC | CASSAGGWETQYF
TRBJ2-7 | - | TRBV15 | - | TGTGCCACCAGCAGAAGGGGTGCCTACGAGCAGTACTTC | CATSRRGAYEQYF
TRBJ2-7 | - | TRBV27 | - | TGTGCCAGGACAACGTGGGAGGCGGATAGGGCACTCCCATACTACGAGCAGTACTTC | CARTTWEADRALPYYEQYF
TRBJ2-1 | few | TRBV6-1 | TRBD1 | TGTGCCAGCGGGGGACAGGGGGTTAATGAGCAGTTCTTC | CASGGQGVNEQFF
TRBJ2-7 | - | TRBV28 | TRBD2 | TGTGCCAGCGTGAGCGGGGGTAACTCCTACGAGCAGTACTTC | CASVSGGNSYEQYF
TRBJ2-3 | - | TRBV5-4 | TRBD2 | TGTGCCAGCAGCCTCGGACTAGCAAGCACAGATACGCAGTATTTT | CASSLGLASTDTQYF
TRBJ2-7 | once | TRBV5-6 | - | TGTGCCAGCAGCTTTTCGCGGTACGAGCAGTACTTC | CASSFSRYEQYF
TRBJ2-5 | - | TRBV11-2 | - | TGTGCCAGCAGCTTAGTTTTGGCAGGTCAAGAGACCCAGTACTTC | CASSLVLAGQETQYF
TRBJ2-5 | once | TRBV11-2 | - | TGTGCCAGCAGCCGGTCGTCCCAAGAGACCCAGTACTTC | CASSRSSQETQYF
TRBJ2-7 | - | TRBV9 | TRBD1 | TGTGCCAGCAGCGTAGCGGGTCACAGGGGCATCCACGAGCAGTACTTC | CASSVAGHRGIHEQYF
TRBJ2-1 | - | TRBV5-1 | TRBD1 | TGCGCCAGCAGCATGGGGGGACAGGGCTACAATGAGCAGTTCTTC | CASSMGGQGYNEQFF
TRBJ1-3 | - | TRBV9 | TRBD1 | TGTGCCAGCAGCGTAGACCCCGGGACAGATGGAAACACCATATATTTT | CASSVDPGTDGNTIYF
TRBJ2-7 | once | TRBV5-1 | TRBD2 | TGCGCCAGCAGCAGCGGGACGAAAGGGTACGAGCAGTACTTC | CASSSGTKGYEQYF
TRBJ2-3 | - | TRBV11-2 | TRBD1 | TGTGCCAGCAGCCGACAGGGAGCCCCCACAGATACGCAGTATTTT | CASSRQGAPTDTQYF
TRBJ2-7 | - | TRBV13 | TRBD2 | TGTGCCAGCAGCTTAGGCACTAGCGGGGGCTCCTACGAGCAGTACTTC | CASSLGTSGGSYEQYF
TRBJ2-7 | few | TRBV5-1 | TRBD1 | TGCGCCAGCAGCCCGACAGGGCCCGAGCAGTACTTC | CASSPTGPEQYF
TRBJ1-6 | - | TRBV6-5 | - | TGTGCCAGCTCTGAGACTTCGGCGGTGTCACCCCTCCACTTT | CASSETSAVSPLHF
TRBJ1-5 | - | TRBV6-1 | TRBD1 | TGTGCCAGCAGTGAATACAGGGGACTGCAGCTCCAGCATTTT | CASSEYRGLQLQHF
TRBJ2-7 | - | TRBV7-2 | TRBD2 | TGTGCCAGCAGCTTAAGAGGGCGCGGGGGGGCCCTCGAGCAGTACTTC | CASSLRGRGGALEQYF
TRBJ2-2 | once | TRBV2 | - | TGTGCCAGCAGTTGGGTAGGGGATAACACCGGGGAGCTGTTTTTT | CASSWVGDNTGELFF
TRBJ2-3 | - | TRBV4-2 | TRBD2 | TGTGCCAGCAGCCACTCAGCGGGGGGCACAGATACGCAGTATTTT | CASSHSAGGTDTQYF
TRBJ2-2 | - | TRBV5-5 | - | TGTGCCAGCAGCTACAGCGACAGCGCGAACACCGGGGAGCTGTTTTTT | CASSYSDSANTGELFF
TRBJ1-1 | - | TRBV27 | - | TGTGCCAGCAGTCCAAAAATGAAGCTGAACACTGAAGCTTTCTTT | CASSPKMKLNTEAFF
TRBJ2-2 | - | TRBV7-2 | TRBD2 | TGTGCCAGCAGCCCGCCGGGACTAGCTCGCACCGGGGAGCTGTTTTTT | CASSPPGLARTGELFF
TRBJ2-3 | - | TRBV11-2 | TRBD2 | TGTGCCAGCAGCCCAGGTGGGGCGGGAGCGTACACAGATACGCAGTATTTT | CASSPGGAGAYTDTQYF
TRBJ2-2 | few | TRBV7-2 | TRBD2 | TGTGCCAGCGAGACTAGCGGGGGGGTCGGGGAGCTGTTTTTT | CASETSGGVGELFF
TRBJ2-7 | - | TRBV7-3 | TRBD2 | TGTGCCAGCAGCTTGGCGGGGGGGCCGAACGAGCAGTACTTC | CASSLAGGPNEQYF
TRBJ2-1 | - | TRBV5-6 | TRBD2 | TGTGCCAGCAGCTTGGGACGGGGGGGATACAATGAGCAGTTCTTC | CASSLGRGGYNEQFF
TRBJ1-2 | - | TRBV28 | - | TGTGCCAGCAGTTTTAGCGGCAGACCCTATGGCTACACCTTC | CASSFSGRPYGYTF
TRBJ2-7 | - | TRBV5-1 | - | TGCGCCAGCAGTGGTCTAAGCTCCTACGAGCAGTACTTC | CASSGLSSYEQYF
TRBJ2-1 | - | TRBV7-2 | TRBD1 | TGTGCCAGCAGCTTAGGGACAGGGGGCTCCTACAATGAGCAGTTCTTC | CASSLGTGGSYNEQFF
TRBJ1-2 | - | TRBV4-2 | TRBD1 | TGTGCCAGCAGCCAAGTGGGAGGGACAGGGGTTGGCTACACCTTC | CASSQVGGTGVGYTF
TRBJ1-5 | - | TRBV2 | TRBD1 | TGTGCCAGCGGACAGGGAGGCAATCAGCCCCAGCATTTT | CASGQGGNQPQHF
TRBJ2-1 | once | TRBV2 | TRBD2 | TGTGCCAGGGGACTAGCGGGGGGGCGTGTCTCCTACAATGAGCAGTTCTTC | CARGLAGGRVSYNEQFF
TRBJ1-5 | - | TRBV27 | - | TGTGCCAGCAGCCAGATCAGCAATCAGCCCCAGCATTTT | CASSQISNQPQHF
TRBJ2-7 | few | TRBV29-1 | TRBD1 | TGCAGCGTTGAAGGGACAGGGTCCTCCTACGAGCAGTACTTC | CSVEGTGSSYEQYF
TRBJ1-1 | - | TRBV28 | TRBD1 | TGTGCCAGCAGTATGGACAGGGGGAAAACTGAAGCTTTCTTT | CASSMDRGKTEAFF
TRBJ1-1 | - | TRBV4-2 | - | TGTGCCAGCAGCCGCACTCAGGGCGCCACTGAAGCTTTCTTT | CASSRTQGATEAFF
TRBJ2-7 | - | TRBV7-9 | - | TGTGCCAGCAGCGGAACAGGGTATAGCTACGAGCAGTACTTC | CASSGTGYSYEQYF
TRBJ2-1 | - | TRBV18 | TRBD1 | TGTGCCAGCTCACCCTGGACAGGAGACAATGAGCAGTTCTTC | CASSPWTGDNEQFF
TRBJ2-5 | - | TRBV7-8 | - | TGTGCCAGCAGCGCTTTCCAGGGGTCATTAGAGACCCAGTACTTC | CASSAFQGSLETQYF